This note documents a single T cell receptor beta chain sequence. Its target is not known. V lost 6 bases and J 5 bases, leaving 8 bases between the germline ends. The CDR3 consists of 11 residues. Per the germline V gene, CDR1 is DFQATT and CDR2 is SNEGSKA (reference sequence). The sample originates from a study of T cell responses to AZD1222 COVID-19 vaccine. Regarding the study as a whole: There were vaccine-associated CD4 TCRs across spike, dominant at 160-218 and 743-854.

Profiled with immunoSEQ multiplex PCR; TCRdb holds only in-frame clones, not every one. The sample comprises about 100,000 clones, approximately 81% of which are singletons, and over 15% rests with the top ten. This sequence was found in an adult in good health. The sequencing here drew on peripheral blood, taken on day 0 of AZD1222 vaccination. J is TRBJ2-1 and V is TRBV20-1, with TRBD2 as a possible D gene (6 bases). CDR3 DNA sequence: TGCAGTGCCCGACTAGACAATGAGCAGTTCTTC. Encoded protein: CSARLDNEQFF.